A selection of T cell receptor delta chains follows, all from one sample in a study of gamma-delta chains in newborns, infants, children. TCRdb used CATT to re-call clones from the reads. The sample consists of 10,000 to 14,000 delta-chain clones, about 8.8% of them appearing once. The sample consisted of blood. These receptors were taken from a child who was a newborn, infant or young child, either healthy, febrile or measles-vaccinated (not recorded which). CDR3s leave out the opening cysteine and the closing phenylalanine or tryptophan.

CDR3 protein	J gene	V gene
ACDTVLGESSWDTRQMF	TRDJ3	TRDV2
ACDPLGDTRYTDKLI	TRDJ1	TRDV2
ACDVLGSYTDKLI	TRDJ1	TRDV2
ACDTLWDSSWDTRQMF	TRDJ3	TRDV2
ACDTVSPNSPDKLI	TRDJ1	TRDV2
ACDTVSPLGDTPSVYTDKLI	TRDJ1	TRDV2
ACDNLGDYADKLI	TRDJ1	TRDV2
ACDTGSVLGDLQGSWDTRQMF	TRDJ3	TRDV2
ACDSLLGDTDTDKLI	TRDJ1	TRDV2
ACDRLGDKDTDKLI	TRDJ1	TRDV2
ACDTAGGSRSWDTRQMF	TRDJ3	TRDV2
ACDLLGDMYTDKLI	TRDJ1	TRDV2
ACDSIQGADKLI	TRDJ1	TRDV2
ALGNRPPTDWGPLNKLI	TRDJ1	TRDV1
ACDALLGDTPYTDKLI	TRDJ1	TRDV2
ACDPVGGGYPTDKLI	TRDJ1	TRDV2
ACDTLGDIITDKLI	TRDJ1	TRDV2
ACDRWGNTDKLI	TRDJ1	TRDV2
ACDILGDSLYTDKLI	TRDJ1	TRDV2
ACDRLLGDTRDTDKLI	TRDJ1	TRDV2
ACDTVGGDTKRGYTDKLI	TRDJ1	TRDV2
ACDTLNTGGYADKLI	TRDJ1	TRDV2
ACEQLGDIYTDKLI	TRDJ1	TRDV2
ACDSLGATGGYGYTDKLI	TRDJ1	TRDV2
ACDTLSTGNTDKLI	TRDJ1	TRDV2
ACDTLLVADKLI	TRDJ1	TRDV2
ALGDGLPRAGGRYTDKLI	TRDJ1	TRDV1
ACDTWTSSTGGYDKLI	TRDJ1	TRDV2
ACDPVLGETYTDKLI	TRDJ1	TRDV2
ACDTAGYALTAQLF	TRDJ2	TRDV2
ACDTLHTGGPYTDKLI	TRDJ1	TRDV2
ACDPVLGIQPYTDKLI	TRDJ1	TRDV2
AFLTDSYGGYPYTDKLI	TRDJ1	TRDV3
ACDTLGEKYTDKLI	TRDJ1	TRDV2
ACDALTGGDTDKLI	TRDJ1	TRDV2
ACDVLGVSYDKLI	TRDJ1	TRDV2
ACDTLLGDTSGTWDTRQMF	TRDJ3	TRDV2
ACDTAGGRSWDTRQMF	TRDJ3	TRDV2
ACDVLGDTSGSDKLI	TRDJ1	TRDV2
ACDVGDKYTDKLI	TRDJ1	TRDV2
ACDFLLGPEQATDKLI	TRDJ1	TRDV2
ACDTVGGYANTDKLI	TRDJ1	TRDV2
ACDTVGGTDKLI	TRDJ1	TRDV2
ACDTVARLGPGDDKLI	TRDJ1	TRDV2
ACDTVGTVSDKLI	TRDJ1	TRDV2
ACDALLGDTKGTDKLI	TRDJ1	TRDV2
ACDPLLGDTGTDKLI	TRDJ1	TRDV2
ACDKVSPDTRQMF	TRDJ3	TRDV2
ACDTAGDPTWDTRQMF	TRDJ3	TRDV2
ARDILSGDQRDKLI	TRDJ1	TRDV2
ACDPLLGVYTDKLI	TRDJ1	TRDV2
ACDTLLPANTDKLI	TRDJ1	TRDV2